This entry lists 19 T cell receptor beta chains sequenced from one sample in a study of T cells in Graves' hyperthyroidism and ophthalmopathy. RNA transcripts gave rise to amplified TCR beta CDR3 regions. Researchers ran a first-round RT-PCR on the TCR CDR3 using the HTBI primer set. TCRdb itself ran the multiplex PCR reads through MiXCR, one entry per CDR3 protein. The sample yields a few hundred thousand distinct CDR3 sequences, approximately 13% seen once. Material for sequencing was blood. The receptor source for this set is a woman aged 40 to 50 with Graves' ophthalmopathy.

The chain couples TRBV28 to TRBJ1-2; D unresolved. Trimming took off 5 bases at V and 7 bases at J, with 20 bases between the two ends. The CDR3 is 15 amino acids. The germline V gene has CDR1 MDHEN and CDR2 SYDVKM. The CDR3 region has the DNA TGTGCCAGCAGTCCCGGCGCGGCGGGGTCCTTTGGCTACACCTTC. This sequence encodes CASSPGAAGSFGYTF.

The sample holds many counts of this clonotype. The chain links TRBV2 to TRBJ2-5; D uncertain. CDR1 SNHLY and CDR2 FYNNEI come from the germline V gene. The CDR3 sequence is 13 residues long. V lost 4 bases and J 0 bases, leaving 6 bases between the germline ends. CDR3: CASSGRNQETQYF. In DNA, the CDR3 is TGTGCCAGCAGTGGTAGAAACCAAGAGACCCAGTACTTC.

For this clonotype: A junction end diverges from the germline sequence, so it may reflect a read error. The CDR3 DNA reads TGCGCCAGCAGCTTCCAGCCTCAAGTGACTAATGAGAAACTGTTTTTT. Translating it yields CASSFQPQVTNEKLFF. The V call is TRBV5-1, the J call TRBJ1-4; D is unresolved. Germline assignment: CDR1 SGHRS and CDR2 YFSETQ. The length of the CDR3 is 16 residues.

This clonotype was observed many times. The V gene is TRBV20-1, the J gene TRBJ2-5, with D perhaps being TRBD1 or TRBD2 (5 bases each). Germline V gene lookup returns CDR1 DFQATT and CDR2 SNEGSKA (reference sequence). The CDR3 runs to 14 residues. Trimming stripped 0 bases from V and 5 bases from J, with 13 bases between. The chain's CDR3 is CSARDLSEGETQYF. CDR3 DNA sequence: TGCAGTGCTAGAGATCTATCCGAGGGGGAGACCCAGTACTTC.

The chain employs TRBV4-1 and TRBJ1-1; a weak D match, TRBD1 (6 bases). The CDR3 is made up of 15 amino acids. Trimming shortened V by 3 bases and J by 4 bases, and 15 bases separated the two germline ends. From germline, CDR1 is MGHRA and CDR2 YSYEKL. CDR3 sequence reads: CASSQLLGGATEAFF. CDR3 DNA: TGCGCCAGCAGCCAGCTCCTGGGGGGGGCCACTGAAGCTTTCTTT.

A few counts support this clonotype. This chain uses TRBV3-1 with TRBJ2-2; TRBD1 might be the D (5 bases). V shed 3 bases and J shed 2 bases, with 10 bases lying between them. CDR1 is LGHDT, CDR2 YNNKEL, per germline (reference sequence). The CDR3 runs 15 residues. For the CDR3, the DNA is TGTGCCAGCAGCCATCGGCAGGGAAACACCGGGGAGCTGTTTTTT. Its translation is CASSHRQGNTGELFF.

This clonotype came up many times. The chain carries TRBV5-6 and TRBJ1-1, with D hard to call. The V end lost 5 bases, the J end lost 5 bases, and 13 bases lay between the germline ends. Germline assignment: CDR1 SGHDT and CDR2 YYEEEE. The CDR3 spans 13 residues. CDR3 in DNA: TGTGCCAGCAGTTTAATCGGCGTGACTGAAGCTTTCTTT. The encoded protein is CASSLIGVTEAFF.

This clonotype has ten or more counts. The chain links TRBV7-9 to TRBJ1-1; 7 nucleotides line up with TRBD1. Germline trimming cut 0 bases from V and 2 bases from J; bases unmatched to any gene: 3. Germline V lookup: CDR1 SEHNR, CDR2 FQNEAQ (reference sequence). This CDR3 region has 15 residues. The CDR3 region has the DNA TGTGCCAGCAGCTTAGCCGGGACAGCAAACACTGAAGCTTTCTTT. It is translated as CASSLAGTANTEAFF. The full variable domain, with the rest looked up from reference TRBV7-9 and TRBJ1-1, is DTGVSQNPRHKITKRGQNVTFRCDPISEHNRLYWYRQTLGQGPEFLTYFQNEAQLEKSRLLSDRFSAERPKGSFSTLEIQRTEQGDSAMYLCASSLAGTANTEAFFGQGTRLTVV.

The genes are TRBV15 and TRBJ2-4; 7 bases agree with TRBD1. CDR3 size: 13 residues. With 7 bases clipped from V and 5 bases from J, the junction kept 5 bases outside the gene matches. CDR1 LNHNV and CDR2 YYDKDF come from the germline V gene (reference sequence). Written as DNA, the CDR3 is TGTGCCACCACAAGCGACAGGGAAAACATTCAGTACTTC. It codes for CATTSDRENIQYF.

Ten or more counts support this clonotype. V gene TRBV20-1 combines with J gene TRBJ1-1; D remains ambiguous. Germline CDR1 DFQATT, CDR2 SNEGSKA (reference sequence). The CDR3 runs 13 residues. The ends were cut back, 3 bases at V and 1 base at J, with 9 bases in the middle. CDR3 coding DNA: TGCAGTGCTAGGGATCCGACGAACACTGAAGCTTTCTTT. This codes for CSARDPTNTEAFF.

This clonotype was detected ten times or more. The rearrangement uses TRBV6-5 and TRBJ1-1; TRBD1 might be the D (5 bases). Trimming removed 2 bases from V and 7 bases from J, with 14 bases in between. The CDR3 has 14 amino acids. Germline lookup yields CDR1 MNHEY and CDR2 SVGAGI. The CDR3 DNA follows: TGTGCCAGCAGTTACAGTCCGGGGGGGGGTGAAGCTTTCTTT. Translated, it gives CASSYSPGGGEAFF.

This clonotype was counted only a few times. This chain links TRBV19 with TRBJ1-3, with TRBD1 identical over 10 bases. The CDR3 is 16 residues long. Per the germline V gene, CDR1 is LNHDA and CDR2 is SQIVND (reference sequence). Trimming at V came to 7 bases and at J to 5 bases, leaving 11 bases not matched to a gene. CDR3 sequence (DNA): TGTGCCAGTACGGGGACAGGGGAAGACTGGCGAAACACCATATATTTT. Translating gives CASTGTGEDWRNTIYF.

CDR3 sequence (DNA): TGTGCCAGCAGTGCTCGCCCCGGGACAGGATATTCACCCCTCCACTTT. This codes for CASSARPGTGYSPLHF. The chain employs TRBV2 and TRBJ1-6; 8 nucleotides match TRBD1. J was trimmed by 8 bases and V by 4 bases; bases with no gene match: 10. CDR1 SNHLY and CDR2 FYNNEI come from the germline V gene. The CDR3 has 16 residues.

This clonotype was observed a few times. In DNA form, the CDR3 reads TGTGCCAGTAGTAATCGTTTCTACGAGCAGTACTTC. It is translated as CASSNRFYEQYF. The rearrangement joins TRBV19 to TRBJ2-7; D gene ambiguous. From germline, CDR1 is LNHDA and CDR2 SQIVND (reference sequence). V lost 4 bases to trimming and J lost 3 bases, with 7 bases between them. This CDR3 is 12 amino acids long.

This clonotype was seen ten or more times. For the CDR3, the DNA is TGTGCCAGCAGGAAAAACGGGGCACTATCGTTTGAGACCCAGTACTTC. It encodes CASRKNGALSFETQYF. The chain has TRBV6-1 and TRBJ2-5, with D possibly being TRBD1 or TRBD2 (5 bases each). CDR1 MNHNS and CDR2 SASEGT come from the germline V gene. The CDR3 length is 16 residues. V lost 6 bases and J lost 5, with 22 bases in between.

This clonotype was seen only a few times. V and J are TRBV6-5 and TRBJ1-6, with D unresolved. Germline V gene sequence: CDR1 MNHEY, CDR2 SVGAGI. Trimming removed 3 bases at V and 9 bases at J, with 9 bases between. The CDR3 extends over 13 amino acids. The CDR3 here is CASSYVPISPLHF. Written as DNA, the CDR3 is TGTGCCAGCAGTTATGTCCCAATTTCACCCCTCCACTTT.

This clonotype has just a few counts. V usage is TRBV20-1 and J usage is TRBJ2-3; D not certain. The CDR3 extends over 11 amino acids. Trimming stripped 0 bases from V and 6 bases from J, with 4 bases between. Germline CDR1 is DFQATT and CDR2 is SNEGSKA (reference sequence). CDR3 sequence reads: CSARDFDTQYF. The CDR3 region has the DNA TGCAGTGCTAGAGATTTTGATACGCAGTATTTT.

This clonotype was observed at least ten times. The chain carries TRBV7-9 and TRBJ2-3, with a tentative D call TRBD2 (5 bases). Trimming took 3 bases from V and 1 from J, leaving 8 bases between them. The length of the CDR3 is 14 residues. CDR1 is SEHNR, CDR2 FQNEAQ, per germline (reference sequence). The CDR3 region has the DNA TGTGCCAGCAGCTTCGGGCGGGGCACAGATACGCAGTATTTT. Amino acid sequence: CASSFGRGTDTQYF.

Note on this clonotype: Mismatch with germline at one junction end may stem from a read error. The chain employs TRBV27 and TRBJ2-1; TRBD2 agrees at 12 bases. CDR1 is MNHEY and CDR2 is SMNVEV in the germline V gene (reference sequence). The CDR3 consists of 17 residues. CDR3 loop: CASGLRLAGGKINEQFF. CDR3 bases: TGTGCCAGCGGTTTACGGCTAGCGGGAGGGAAAATCAACGAGCAGTTCTTC.